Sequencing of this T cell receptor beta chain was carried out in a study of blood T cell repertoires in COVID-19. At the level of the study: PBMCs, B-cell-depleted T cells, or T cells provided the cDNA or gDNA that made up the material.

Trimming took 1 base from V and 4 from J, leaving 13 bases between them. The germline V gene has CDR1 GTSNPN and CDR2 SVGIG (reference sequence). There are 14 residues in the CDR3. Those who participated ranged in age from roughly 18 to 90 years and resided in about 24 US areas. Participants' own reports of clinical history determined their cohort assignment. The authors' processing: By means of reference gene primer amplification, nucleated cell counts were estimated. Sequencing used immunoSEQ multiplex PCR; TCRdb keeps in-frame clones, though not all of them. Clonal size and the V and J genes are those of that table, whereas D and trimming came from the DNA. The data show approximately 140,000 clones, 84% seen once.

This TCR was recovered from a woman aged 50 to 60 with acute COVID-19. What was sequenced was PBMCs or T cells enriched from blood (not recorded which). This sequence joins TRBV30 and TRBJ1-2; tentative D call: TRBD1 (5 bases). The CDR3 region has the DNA TGTGCCTGGAGTGCTACAGGAAGTTTCTATGGCTACACCTTC. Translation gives CAWSATGSFYGYTF.